A single sample gave rise to the 23 T cell receptor beta chains below, sequenced in a study of control samples from healthy donors and cancer patients (dated by TCRdb to 2018 to 2021). Libraries were made using the immunoSEQ multiplex PCR assay. Not all clones reach the TCRdb copy of this immuneACCESS table, which keeps in-frame sequences only. Checked studies attribute under half of the gap to unresolved V genes and leave the rest unexplained. Recorded for this sample are under 450,000 clones; approximately 92% of them occurred a single time. The top ten clones comprise just under 6.5% of the sample. Sequenced input: PBMCs. The receptors originated from a man aged 40-50 years with head and neck cancer.

The chain is built from TRBV10-3 and TRBJ2-2; possibly TRBD1 or TRBD2 for D (5 bases each). There are 14 residues in the CDR3. From germline, CDR1 is ENHRY and CDR2 SYGVKD. The V gene lost 10 bases and the J gene lost 4 bases, with 16 bases spanning the gap. The CDR3 DNA follows: TGTGCCACCGCCGTGTCAGGGAGCACCGGGGAGCTGTTTTTT. Its protein product is CATAVSGSTGELFF.

This clone was detected only a few times. V and J are TRBV29-1 and TRBJ2-1; 11 bases line up with TRBD2. Germline CDR1 is SQVTM and CDR2 is ANQGSEA. The CDR3 is made up of 15 amino acids. V dropped 3 bases and J dropped 7; count of bases not matched to a gene: 8. CDR3 region: CSVDGLAGGRNEQFF. As DNA, the CDR3 is TGCAGCGTTGATGGGCTAGCGGGAGGTCGGAATGAGCAGTTCTTC.

V is TRBV5-1 and J is TRBJ1-1; D uncertain. This CDR3 contains 14 residues. Trimming removed 2 bases at V and 1 base at J, with 9 bases between. Germline CDR1 and CDR2: SGHRS and YFSETQ. Here the CDR3 reads CASSLGVPNTEAFF. CDR3 bases: TGCGCCAGCAGCTTAGGCGTCCCGAACACTGAAGCTTTCTTT.

This chain links TRBV19 with TRBJ2-1; D gene uncertain. This CDR3 is built from 12 residues. Trimming cost V 3 bases and J 7 bases, with 7 bases left between them. Germline V gene lookup returns CDR1 LNHDA and CDR2 SQIVND (reference sequence). This chain's CDR3 is CASSMGRNEQFF. As DNA, the CDR3 is TGTGCCAGTAGTATGGGCAGGAATGAGCAGTTCTTC.

This chain links TRBV14 with TRBJ2-7; maybe TRBD2 (5 bases). Looked up from germline, CDR1 is SGHDN and CDR2 is FVKESK. The CDR3 is 14 amino acids. V was clipped by 1 base and J by 4 bases, with 11 bases between them. CDR3 sequence reads: CASSQGRNWYEQYF. The CDR3 DNA follows: TGTGCCAGCAGCCAAGGGAGGAACTGGTACGAGCAGTACTTC.

The genes are TRBV11-1 and TRBJ2-5; possibly TRBD2 for D (5 bases). This CDR3 contains 16 residues. The germline V gene encodes CDR1 SGHAT and CDR2 FQDESV (reference sequence). V lost 4 bases and J lost 4, with 19 bases in between. CDR3 DNA: TGTGCCAGCAGCTGGGAGCGGAGGCCCCAAGGAGAGACCCAGTACTTC. Its protein product is CASSWERRPQGETQYF.

This chain links TRBV5-8 with TRBJ2-2; D remains ambiguous. The CDR3 is made up of 12 amino acids. Germline-derived CDR1 and CDR2 are SGHTS and YDEGEE. V was cut by 2 bases and J by 2 bases, with 1 base left in between. CDR3 nucleotides: TGTGCCAGCAGCTTAAACACCGGGGAGCTGTTTTTT. The encoded protein is CASSLNTGELFF.

The chain has TRBV6-6 and TRBJ2-7; TRBD2 agrees at 9 bases. The CDR3 has 16 residues. V lost 2 bases to trimming and J lost 5 bases; unmatched junction nucleotides: 10. CDR1 and CDR2 from the germline V gene are MNHNY and SVGAGI (reference sequence). CDR3 nucleotides: TGTGCCAGCAGTTACCGTAGCGGGAGTCACAGTAACGAGCAGTACTTC. This codes for CASSYRSGSHSNEQYF.

The chain has TRBV19 and TRBJ2-7; 9 positions match TRBD2. The CDR3 covers 14 residues. Unmatched junction bases numbered 8, after V lost 6 bases and J lost 5 bases. Germline CDR1 and CDR2: LNHDA and SQIVND (reference sequence). The CDR3 is CASSFSGSVHEQYF. The CDR3 bases are TGTGCCAGTAGCTTTAGCGGGAGCGTCCACGAGCAGTACTTC. The full variable domain, completed using reference TRBV19 and TRBJ2-7, is DGGITQSPKYLFRKEGQNVTLSCEQNLNHDAMYWYRQDPGQGLRLIYYSQIVNDFQKGDIAEGYSVSREKKESFPLTVTSAQKNPTAFYLCASSFSGSVHEQYFGPGTRLTVT.

This clone appeared once. V gene TRBV14 combines with J gene TRBJ2-3; TRBD1 matches at 7 bases. J was trimmed by 4 bases and V by 0 bases; bases with no gene match: 4. This CDR3 has 15 amino acids. Germline-derived CDR1 and CDR2 are SGHDN and FVKESK. The CDR3 protein is CASSQDTTGSDTQYF. The CDR3 coding sequence is TGTGCCAGCAGCCAAGACACGACAGGGTCAGATACGCAGTATTTT.

V gene TRBV9 combines with J gene TRBJ2-5; D gene ambiguous. The CDR3 consists of 14 residues. CDR1 SGDLS and CDR2 YYNGEE come from the germline V gene. The ends were cut back, 4 bases at V and 2 bases at J, with 12 bases in the middle. The CDR3 DNA follows: TGTGCCAGCAGCCTCGGTGGTGTACAAGAGACCCAGTACTTC. It is translated as CASSLGGVQETQYF. Supplemented by reference TRBV9 and TRBJ2-5, the full variable domain reads DSGVTQTPKHLITATGQRVTLRCSPRSGDLSVYWYQQSLDQGLQFLIQYYNGEERAKGNILERFSAQQFPDLHSELNLSSLELGDSALYFCASSLGGVQETQYFGPGTRLLVL.

V is TRBV4-1 and J is TRBJ2-5; D is perhaps TRBD2 (7 bases). The V end lost 4 bases, the J end lost 2 bases, and 11 bases lay between the germline ends. Germline loops: CDR1 MGHRA, CDR2 YSYEKL. The CDR3 length is 14 residues. The CDR3 region has the DNA TGCGCCAGCAGCCGGGGGGGCCTACAAGAGACCCAGTACTTC. This sequence encodes CASSRGGLQETQYF.

The chain has TRBV3-1 (or the pseudogene TRBV3-2) and TRBJ1-1; D is uncertain. This CDR3 contains 13 residues. Per the germline V gene, CDR1 is LGHDT and CDR2 is YNNKEL (reference sequence). Trimming cost V 3 bases and J 0 bases, with 5 bases left between them. CDR3 bases: TGTGCCAGCAGCCAGGTCATGAACACTGAAGCTTTCTTT. Residues: CASSQVMNTEAFF.

The genes are TRBV19 and TRBJ1-2, with a weak D call TRBD1 (5 bases). The germline CDR1 and CDR2 sequences are LNHDA and SQIVND (reference sequence). V lost 4 bases and J 7 bases, leaving 16 bases between the germline ends. CDR3 length: 14 residues. This chain's CDR3 is CASSTGASDGGYTF. CDR3 in DNA: TGTGCCAGTAGTACCGGGGCCTCGGACGGTGGCTACACCTTC.

The V call is TRBV30, the J call TRBJ2-4, with D tentatively TRBD1 (6 bases). Trimming shortened V by 4 bases and J by 0 bases, and 7 bases separated the two germline ends. Germline CDR1 is GTSNPN and CDR2 is SVGIG (reference sequence). The CDR3 length is 13 residues. As DNA, the CDR3 is TGTGCCTGGACAGGGGTAGCCAAAAACATTCAGTACTTC. It translates to CAWTGVAKNIQYF.

This chain joins TRBV18 and TRBJ2-1; D unresolved. Germline lookup yields CDR1 KGHSH and CDR2 LQKENI. V lost 0 bases and J 8 bases, leaving 5 bases between the germline ends. The CDR3 length is 12 residues. The CDR3 region is CASSPPLDEQFF. The CDR3 region has the DNA TGTGCCAGCTCACCACCATTGGATGAGCAGTTCTTC.

The chain employs TRBV5-1 and TRBJ2-2; 8 bases line up with TRBD2. Germline values: CDR1 SGHRS, CDR2 YFSETQ. The trim removed 6 bases at V and 0 bases at J, leaving 7 bases unmatched. The CDR3 totals 16 residues. CDR3 in amino acids: CASMGEGLANTGELFF. The CDR3 DNA sequence: TGCGCCAGCATGGGAGAGGGACTAGCGAACACCGGGGAGCTGTTTTTT. Complete variable domain (other parts from reference TRBV5-1 and TRBJ2-2): KAGVTQTPRYLIKTRGQQVTLSCSPISGHRSVSWYQQTPGQGLQFLFEYFSETQRNKGNFPGRFSGRQFSNSRSEMNVSTLELGDSALYLCASMGEGLANTGELFFGEGSRLTVL.

The gene calls are TRBV27 and TRBJ2-3; D possibly corresponds to TRBD2 (5 bases). The CDR3 loop spans 15 amino acids. CDR1 and CDR2 from the germline V gene are MNHEY and SMNVEV (reference sequence). Trimming pared 1 base from V and 4 bases from J, leaving 12 bases between. CDR3 sequence reads: CASSLLLAGADTQYF. CDR3 sequence (DNA): TGTGCCAGCAGTTTATTGCTGGCGGGTGCAGATACGCAGTATTTT.

The chain combines TRBV19 with TRBJ1-4; 8 bases are shared with TRBD1. Germline V gives CDR1 LNHDA, CDR2 SQIVND (reference sequence). Germline trimming cut 2 bases from V and 0 bases from J; bases unmatched to any gene: 5. This CDR3 contains 17 residues. The chain's CDR3 is CASSIFAGGATNEKLFF. The CDR3 DNA reads as TGTGCCAGTAGTATATTCGCAGGGGGCGCAACTAATGAAAAACTGTTTTTT. The full variable domain, completed using reference TRBV19 and TRBJ1-4, is DGGITQSPKYLFRKEGQNVTLSCEQNLNHDAMYWYRQDPGQGLRLIYYSQIVNDFQKGDIAEGYSVSREKKESFPLTVTSAQKNPTAFYLCASSIFAGGATNEKLFFGSGTQLSVL.

This sequence joins TRBV28 and TRBJ2-7; D may be TRBD1 (5 bases). The V and J ends lost 6 bases and 6 bases respectively, with 21 bases between them. The germline gives CDR1 MDHEN, CDR2 SYDVKM. The CDR3 is 15 residues long. As DNA, the CDR3 is TGTGCCAGCAGCCGTTTAACAGGAATCTTTAGCGAGCAGTACTTC. Protein: CASSRLTGIFSEQYF.

The chain is built from TRBV10-1 and TRBJ1-1; no clear D. The CDR3 consists of 14 residues. The germline gives CDR1 WNHNN, CDR2 SYGVQD (reference sequence). V was clipped by 2 bases and J by 10 bases, with 17 bases between them. The CDR3 spells CASSEGDPSRVAFF. In DNA form, the CDR3 reads TGCGCCAGCAGTGAGGGAGACCCCTCTCGGGTAGCTTTCTTT.

The J gene is TRBJ2-5, the V gene TRBV9; D gene uncertain. V gave up 0 bases and J gave up 5 bases, with 8 bases separating them. The CDR3 totals 13 residues. Germline CDR1 SGDLS, CDR2 YYNGEE. CDR3 bases: TGTGCCAGCAGCGTAGCCGCATCGGAGACCCAGTACTTC. Amino acids: CASSVAASETQYF.

This chain links TRBV4-3 with TRBJ1-5, with TRBD1 identical over 7 bases. Germline CDR1 reads LGHNA; CDR2 reads YSLEER. V lost 0 bases to trimming and J lost 1 base; unmatched junction nucleotides: 6. CDR3 length: 17 amino acids. The CDR3 reads CASSQDRAGGSNQPQHF. The CDR3 DNA reads as TGCGCCAGCAGCCAAGATCGGGCAGGGGGGAGCAATCAGCCCCAGCATTTT.